This T cell receptor (beta chain) was sequenced during a study of OX40 agonist ivuxolimab in advanced cancers. Study background: Patients' therapy was ivuxolimab, an antibody that acts as an agonist of OX40 (CD134). Patients with hepatocellular carcinoma, melanoma, renal cell or head and neck cancer made up the dose-escalation patients.

Whole-study results and caveats: With doses of 0.1 to 3.0 mg/kg, CD4+ and CD8+ blood T cells had undergone clonal expansion by week 6.

In regard to this clone: Antigen specificity is unknown.

Sequencing used immunoSEQ multiplex PCR; TCRdb keeps in-frame clones, though not all of them. Among about 78,000 clones, 70% to 85% were seen once, and the ten largest hold approximately 0.44%. The germline V gene encodes CDR1 SGHNT and CDR2 YYREEE (reference sequence). Trimming took off 2 bases at V and 3 bases at J, with 5 bases between the two ends. The CDR3 covers 12 residues. Exclusion applied to patients with autoimmune disease history or systemic immunosuppression. The chain joins TRBV5-4 to TRBJ1-1, with D unresolved. The TCR originated in an adult with an advanced solid tumor such as melanoma, head and neck, liver or kidney cancer. The sequencing used CD4+ or CD8+ T cells sorted from blood, collected in a trial of the OX40 agonist ivuxolimab. CDR3: CASSFRYTEAFF. For the CDR3, the DNA is TGTGCCAGCAGCTTCCGTTACACTGAAGCTTTCTTT.